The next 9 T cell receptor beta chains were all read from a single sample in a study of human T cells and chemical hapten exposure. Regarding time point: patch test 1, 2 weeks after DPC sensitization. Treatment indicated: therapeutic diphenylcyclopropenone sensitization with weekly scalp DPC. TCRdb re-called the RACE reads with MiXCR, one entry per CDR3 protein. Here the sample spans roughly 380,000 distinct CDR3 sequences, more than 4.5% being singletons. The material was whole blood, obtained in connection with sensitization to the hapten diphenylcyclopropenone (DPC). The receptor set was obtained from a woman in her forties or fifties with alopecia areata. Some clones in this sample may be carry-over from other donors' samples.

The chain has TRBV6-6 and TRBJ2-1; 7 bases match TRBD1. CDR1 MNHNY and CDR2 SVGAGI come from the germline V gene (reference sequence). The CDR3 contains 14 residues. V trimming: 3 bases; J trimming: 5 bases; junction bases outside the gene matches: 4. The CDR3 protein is CASSYQGVHNEQFF. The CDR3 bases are TGTGCCAGCAGTTATCAGGGGGTACACAATGAGCAGTTCTTC.

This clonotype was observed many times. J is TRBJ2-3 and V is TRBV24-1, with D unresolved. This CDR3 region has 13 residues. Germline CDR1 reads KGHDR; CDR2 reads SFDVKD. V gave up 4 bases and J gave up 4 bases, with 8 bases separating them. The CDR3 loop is CATSDSFADTQYF. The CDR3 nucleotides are TGTGCCACCAGTGACTCGTTCGCAGATACGCAGTATTTT.

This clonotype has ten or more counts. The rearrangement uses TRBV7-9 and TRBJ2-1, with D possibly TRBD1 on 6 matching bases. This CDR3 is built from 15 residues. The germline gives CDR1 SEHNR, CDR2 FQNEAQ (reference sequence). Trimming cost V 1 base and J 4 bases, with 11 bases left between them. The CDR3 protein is CASSLDPQGYNEQFF. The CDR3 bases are TGTGCCAGCAGCTTAGATCCACAGGGTTACAATGAGCAGTTCTTC.

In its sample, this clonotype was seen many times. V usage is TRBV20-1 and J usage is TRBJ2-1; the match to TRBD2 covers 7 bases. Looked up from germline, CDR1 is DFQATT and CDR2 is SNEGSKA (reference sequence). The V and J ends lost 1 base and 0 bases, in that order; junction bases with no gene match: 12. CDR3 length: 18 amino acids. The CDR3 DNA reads TGCAGTGCTAGAGGAGCCCCGCCTAGCGGAAGCTCCTACAATGAGCAGTTCTTC. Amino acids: CSARGAPPSGSSYNEQFF.

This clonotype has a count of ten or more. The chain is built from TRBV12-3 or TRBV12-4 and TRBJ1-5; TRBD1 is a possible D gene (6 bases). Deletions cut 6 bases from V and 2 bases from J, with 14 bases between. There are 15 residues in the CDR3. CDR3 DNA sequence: TGTGCCAGCAGCACAGGGAATGTGGGCAATCAGCCCCAGCATTTT. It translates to CASSTGNVGNQPQHF.

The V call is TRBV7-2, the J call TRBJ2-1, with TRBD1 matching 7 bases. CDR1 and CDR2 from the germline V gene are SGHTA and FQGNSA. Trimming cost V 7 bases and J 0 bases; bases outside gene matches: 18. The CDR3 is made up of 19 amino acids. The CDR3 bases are TGTGCCAGCACCTCGCCGGGACAGTCCCAGGGGAGCTCCTACAATGAGCAGTTCTTC. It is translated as CASTSPGQSQGSSYNEQFF.

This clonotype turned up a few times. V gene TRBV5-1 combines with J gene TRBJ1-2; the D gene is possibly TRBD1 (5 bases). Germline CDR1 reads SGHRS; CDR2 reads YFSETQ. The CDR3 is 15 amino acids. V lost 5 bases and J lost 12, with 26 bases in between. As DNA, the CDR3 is TGCGCCAGCAGACGTGACAGTTCTCCTATCCCCCCTCACACCTTC. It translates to CASRRDSSPIPPHTF. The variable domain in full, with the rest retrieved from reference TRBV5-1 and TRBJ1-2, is KAGVTQTPRYLIKTRGQQVTLSCSPISGHRSVSWYQQTPGQGLQFLFEYFSETQRNKGNFPGRFSGRQFSNSRSEMNVSTLELGDSALYLCASRRDSSPIPPHTFGSGTRLTVV.

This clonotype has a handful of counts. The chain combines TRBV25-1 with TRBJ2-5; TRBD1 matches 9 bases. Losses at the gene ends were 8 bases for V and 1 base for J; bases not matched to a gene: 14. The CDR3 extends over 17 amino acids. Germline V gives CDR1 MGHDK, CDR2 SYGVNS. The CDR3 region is CASGSPGTGLGQETQYF. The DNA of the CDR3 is TGTGCCAGCGGGAGTCCCGGGACAGGGTTGGGCCAAGAGACCCAGTACTTC.

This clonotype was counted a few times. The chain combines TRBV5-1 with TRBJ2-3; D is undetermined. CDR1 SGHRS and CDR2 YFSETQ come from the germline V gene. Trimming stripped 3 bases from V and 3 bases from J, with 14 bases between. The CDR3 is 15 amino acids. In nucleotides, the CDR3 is TGCGCCAGCAGCTCTCAACCCCTAGGGACAGATACGCAGTATTTT. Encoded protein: CASSSQPLGTDTQYF.